This is a list of T cell receptor beta chains from one sample in a study of T cell repertoires in cytomegalovirus infection. The antigens for these receptors are not known. TCRdb reprocessed the reads via MiXCR and lists one record per CDR3 protein. The data hold under 850,000 distinct CDR3 sequences, with around a third observed a single time. Material: cultured PBMCs, obtained from culture after CMV antigen stimulation. These receptors all come from a human donor in good health (CMV status not recorded). Some clones in this sample may be carry-over from other donors' samples. CDR3s include the opening cysteine and the closing phenylalanine or tryptophan. D genes are given only for firm matches. For some rows the clone size is stated as once, few or many, or as a class when expanded; others skip it.

NA	10	TRBV12-3/TRBV12-4	NA	TRBJ1-1	CASRRGEAFF	TGTGCCAGCAGGCGGGGGGAAGCTTTCTTT
few	13	TRBV2	NA	TRBJ2-7	CASRVGTGREQYF	TGTGCCAGCAGGGTGGGAACAGGGCGGGAGCAGTACTTC
NA	14	TRBV19	NA	TRBJ2-1	CASRERVLENEQFF	TGTGCCAGTAGAGAGAGGGTGTTAGAGAATGAGCAGTTCTTC
NA	18	TRBV7-9	TRBD2	TRBJ2-7	CASSPLKGTSGSSYEQYF	TGTGCCAGCAGCCCTTTAAAGGGGACTAGCGGATCATCCTACGAGCAGTACTTC
NA	15	TRBV15	NA	TRBJ1-5	CATSWVRGNNQPQHF	TGTGCCACCTCCTGGGTCAGGGGAAACAATCAGCCCCAGCATTTT
many	15	TRBV7-9	NA	TRBJ2-7	CASSPLGPFSYEQYF	TGTGCCAGCAGCCCACTTGGGCCCTTCTCCTACGAGCAGTACTTC
NA	15	TRBV7-6	TRBD1	TRBJ1-6	CASSSTGTYNSPLHF	TGTGCCAGCAGCTCGACAGGGACCTATAATTCACCCCTCCACTTT
NA	17	TRBV7-9	TRBD2	TRBJ2-5	CASSFGLAGKYQETQYF	TGTGCCAGCAGCTTCGGACTAGCAGGGAAGTACCAAGAGACCCAGTACTTC
few	17	TRBV7-8	NA	TRBJ1-5	CASSSRGPRDSFQPQHF	TGTGCCAGCAGCTCCCGCGGGCCCAGGGACTCGTTTCAGCCCCAGCATTTT
NA	13	TRBV7-2	TRBD1	TRBJ1-2	CASSQGGRDGYTF	TGTGCCAGCAGCCAAGGGGGCAGGGACGGCTACACCTTC
few	14	TRBV7-9	TRBD1	TRBJ1-6	CASSSGGGNSPLHF	TGTGCCAGCAGCTCAGGAGGGGGCAATTCACCCCTCCACTTT
NA	14	TRBV28	NA	TRBJ2-7	CASSPAVIVHEQYF	TGTGCCAGCTCCCCAGCTGTTATCGTCCACGAGCAGTACTTC
NA	12	TRBV7-6	NA	TRBJ1-2	CASSETRDGYTF	TGTGCCAGCAGCGAGACAAGGGACGGCTACACCTTC
few	13	TRBV5-4	TRBD1	TRBJ1-6	CASRSGTGGPLHF	TGTGCCAGCAGATCCGGGACAGGGGGACCCCTCCACTTT
few	16	TRBV3-1	TRBD2	TRBJ2-5	CASSQDRLAGGETQYF	TGTGCCAGCAGCCAAGATAGACTAGCGGGGGGAGAGACCCAATACTTC
NA	15	TRBV6-8	NA	TRBJ2-5	CASSYSGPFSETQYF	TGTGCCAGCAGTTACTCGGGCCCCTTTAGCGAGACCCAGTACTTC
many	16	TRBV7-2	TRBD1	TRBJ1-3	CASSLAGQISGNTIYF	TGTGCCAGCAGCTTAGCGGGACAGATTTCTGGAAACACCATATATTTT
many	14	TRBV7-2	NA	TRBJ2-3	CASSPEPSTDTQYF	TGTGCCAGCAGCCCAGAGCCCAGCACAGATACGCAGTATTTT
NA	16	TRBV7-2	NA	TRBJ2-5	CASSLAPGSIAETQYF	TGTGCCAGCAGCTTAGCGCCAGGGTCGATCGCGGAGACCCAGTACTTC
NA	13	TRBV3-1	NA	TRBJ2-7	CASSQVFSYEQYF	TGTGCCAGCAGCCAAGTTTTCTCCTACGAGCAGTACTTC
few	14	TRBV7-6	NA	TRBJ1-1	CASSSDSQNTEAFF	TGTGCCAGCAGCTCGGACAGCCAGAACACTGAAGCTTTCTTT
once	14	TRBV30	NA	TRBJ2-2	CACRGQANTGELFF	TGTGCCTGCCGGGGACAAGCGAACACCGGGGAGCTGTTTTTT
NA	15	TRBV4-1	NA	TRBJ2-7	CASSQRDLGSYEQYF	TGCGCCAGCAGCCAACGGGATTTGGGGTCCTACGAGCAGTACTTC
few	15	TRBV11-2	TRBD2	TRBJ2-7	CASRGLAGVSYEQYF	TGTGCCAGCAGGGGACTAGCGGGAGTCTCCTACGAGCAGTACTTC
NA	15	TRBV7-2	TRBD1	TRBJ1-5	CASSQGGANNQPQHF	TGTGCCAGCAGCCAAGGGGGCGCGAACAATCAGCCCCAGCATTTT
few	15	TRBV7-9	NA	TRBJ1-1	CASSFGLYMNTEAFF	TGTGCCAGCAGCTTCGGTCTTTACATGAACACTGAAGCTTTCTTT
many	15	TRBV7-2	TRBD2	TRBJ2-5	CASSFAGGREETQYF	TGTGCCAGCAGCTTTGCGGGCGGGAGAGAAGAGACCCAGTACTTC
many	14	TRBV7-2	NA	TRBJ2-7	CASSLSGGAYEQYF	TGTGCCAGCAGCTTAAGCGGCGGTGCCTACGAGCAGTACTTC
many	12	TRBV7-2	TRBD1	TRBJ1-2	CASSFRGGGYTF	TGTGCCAGCAGCTTCAGGGGGGGGGGCTACACCTTC
NA	14	TRBV6-5	NA	TRBJ2-1	CASSYSDSHNEQFF	TGTGCCAGCAGTTACTCCGACAGCCACAATGAGCAGTTCTTC
NA	16	TRBV23-1	TRBD2	TRBJ2-2	CASSLTRTSESGELFF	TGCGCCAGCAGTCTTACCCGGACTAGCGAAAGCGGGGAGCTGTTTTTT
few	15	TRBV4-2	NA	TRBJ1-4	CASSQGGGTNEKLFF	TGTGCCAGCAGCCAAGGGGGAGGGACTAATGAAAAACTGTTTTTT
NA	14	TRBV2	NA	TRBJ1-2	CASSVEGWAPGYTF	TGTGCCAGCAGTGTTGAAGGGTGGGCTCCAGGCTACACCTTC
few	16	TRBV19	NA	TRBJ1-2	CASSSNRDIDRYGYTF	TGTGCCAGTAGTTCTAACAGGGATATCGATCGGTATGGCTACACCTTC
NA	14	TRBV5-4	NA	TRBJ1-2	CASSFPDRPYGYTF	TGTGCCAGCAGCTTCCCCGACAGGCCCTATGGCTACACCTTC
NA	12	TRBV7-9	TRBD1	TRBJ2-7	CASQGEDYEQYF	TGTGCCTCACAGGGGGAGGACTACGAGCAGTACTTC
NA	13	TRBV11-2	TRBD1	TRBJ2-7	CASSLVTGGEQYF	TGTGCCAGCAGCTTAGTCACAGGGGGTGAGCAGTACTTC
many	15	TRBV7-8	TRBD1	TRBJ2-3	CASSLFDRAGDTQYF	TGTGCCAGCAGCTTATTCGACAGGGCTGGAGATACGCAGTATTTT
NA	13	TRBV28	NA	TRBJ1-2	CASSLEGGYGYTF	TGTGCCAGCAGTTTAGAGGGGGGCTATGGCTACACCTTC
NA	14	TRBV7-9	NA	TRBJ1-6	CASSTGSRDSPLHF	TGTGCCAGCAGCACAGGATCCCGGGACTCACCCCTCCACTTT
NA	14	TRBV18	NA	TRBJ2-7	CASSPGDSRREQYF	TGTGCCAGCTCACCTGGGGACTCGAGGCGAGAGCAGTACTTC
many	13	TRBV7-2	NA	TRBJ2-5	CASSLVGPETQYF	TGTGCCAGCAGCTTAGTAGGGCCAGAGACCCAGTACTTC
NA	16	TRBV27	NA	TRBJ2-2	CASRKGGRKGTGELFF	TGTGCCAGCAGAAAGGGGGGGCGCAAAGGCACCGGGGAGCTGTTTTTT
NA	13	TRBV4-1	NA	TRBJ2-5	CASSSSFQETQYF	TGCGCCAGCAGCTCAAGTTTCCAAGAGACCCAGTACTTC
NA	14	TRBV4-2	NA	TRBJ1-2	CASSHGHPNYGYTF	TGTGCCAGCAGCCACGGACACCCGAACTATGGCTACACCTTC
NA	15	TRBV5-1	TRBD2	TRBJ2-3	CASSGVAGTTDTQYF	TGCGCCAGCAGCGGTGTAGCGGGGACCACAGATACGCAGTATTTT
few	15	TRBV4-2	NA	TRBJ2-5	CASSLTEGGEETQYF	TGTGCCAGCAGCTTAACCGAGGGGGGAGAAGAGACCCAGTACTTC
NA	13	TRBV7-2	NA	TRBJ1-6	CASLRIRNSPLHF	TGTGCCAGCCTGCGCATCCGGAATTCACCCCTCCACTTT
few	15	TRBV28	TRBD2	TRBJ2-7	CASSLSGGVIYEQYF	TGTGCCAGCAGTTTGAGCGGGGGAGTTATCTACGAGCAGTACTTC
NA	16	TRBV4-1	NA	TRBJ1-2	CASSQDREEFPHRYTF	TGCGCCAGCAGCCAAGACAGGGAGGAATTTCCCCATCGCTACACCTTC